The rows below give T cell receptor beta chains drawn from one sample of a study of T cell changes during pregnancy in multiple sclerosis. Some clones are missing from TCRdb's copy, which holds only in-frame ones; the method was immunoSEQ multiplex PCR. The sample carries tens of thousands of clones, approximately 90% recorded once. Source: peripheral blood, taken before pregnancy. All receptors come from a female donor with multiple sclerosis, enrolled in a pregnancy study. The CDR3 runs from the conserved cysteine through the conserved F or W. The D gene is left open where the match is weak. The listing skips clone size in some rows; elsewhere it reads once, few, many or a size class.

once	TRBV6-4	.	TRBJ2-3	CASSDSPQDTQYF	TGTGCCAGCAGTGACTCCCCACAAGATACGCAGTATTTT
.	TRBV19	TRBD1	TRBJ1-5	CASRLYRGDSNQPQHF	TGTGCCAGTAGGTTATACAGGGGCGATAGCAATCAGCCCCAGCATTTT
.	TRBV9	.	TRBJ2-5	CASSVQMQETQYF	TGTGCCAGCAGCGTACAGATGCAAGAGACCCAGTACTTC
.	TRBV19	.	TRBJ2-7	CASRRTVDYEQYF	TGTGCCAGTAGACGAACAGTGGATTACGAGCAGTACTTC
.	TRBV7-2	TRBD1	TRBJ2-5	CASSYRGTGTQYF	TGTGCCAGCAGCTACAGGGGTACAGGGACCCAGTACTTC
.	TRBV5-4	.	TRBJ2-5	CASSYRSGARETQYF	TGTGCCAGCAGCTACCGGTCGGGAGCCCGGGAGACCCAGTACTTC
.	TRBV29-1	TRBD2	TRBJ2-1	CSVSHSGMVSYNEQFF	TGCAGCGTTTCACATAGCGGGATGGTTTCCTACAATGAGCAGTTCTTC
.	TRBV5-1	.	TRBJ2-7	CASGHNYEQYF	TGCGCCAGCGGACACAACTACGAGCAGTACTTC
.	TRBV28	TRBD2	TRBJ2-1	CASRPNGTKEFF	TGTGCCAGCAGGCCAAATGGGACTAAGGAGTTCTTC
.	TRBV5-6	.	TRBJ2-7	CASSSGVSYEQYF	TGTGCCAGCAGCTCAGGGGTCTCCTACGAGCAGTACTTC
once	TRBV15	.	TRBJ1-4	CATSRDQTNEKLFF	TGTGCCACCAGCAGAGACCAGACTAATGAAAAACTGTTTTTT
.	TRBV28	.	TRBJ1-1	CASSLHGGLGLTEAFF	TGTGCCAGCAGTCTACATGGGGGGTTGGGGCTCACTGAAGCTTTCTTT
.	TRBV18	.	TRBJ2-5	CASSPDGIARETQYF	TGTGCCAGCTCACCAGACGGGATAGCGCGAGAGACCCAGTACTTC
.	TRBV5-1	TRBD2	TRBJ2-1	CASSLGAGAYNEQFF	TGCGCCAGCAGCTTAGGAGCGGGGGCCTACAATGAGCAGTTCTTC
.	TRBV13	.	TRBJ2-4	CASSTKGREAKNIQYF	TGTGCCAGCAGCACCAAAGGACGGGAAGCCAAAAACATTCAGTACTTC
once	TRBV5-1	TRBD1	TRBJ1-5	CASSLEETGLENSNQPQHF	TGCGCCAGCAGCTTGGAGGAGACAGGGCTCGAAAACAGCAATCAGCCCCAGCATTTT
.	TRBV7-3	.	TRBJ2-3	CASSLTPSSTDTQYF	TGTGCCAGCAGCTTAACCCCGTCTAGCACAGATACGCAGTATTTT
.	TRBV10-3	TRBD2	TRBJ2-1	CAITGGLAGNNEQFF	TGTGCCATCACCGGAGGACTAGCGGGAAACAATGAGCAGTTCTTC
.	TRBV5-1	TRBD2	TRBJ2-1	CASSLGGGSSYNEQFF	TGCGCCAGCAGCTTGGGGGGCGGGAGTTCCTACAATGAGCAGTTCTTC
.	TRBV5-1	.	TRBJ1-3	CASSLDYRTVGNTIYF	TGCGCCAGCAGCTTGGATTATAGGACAGTCGGCAACACCATATATTTT
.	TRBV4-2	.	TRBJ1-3	CASLRAIYF	TGTGCCAGCTTGAGGGCCATATATTTT
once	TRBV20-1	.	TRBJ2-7	CSASSGYEQYF	TGCAGTGCTAGTTCCGGGTACGAGCAGTACTTC
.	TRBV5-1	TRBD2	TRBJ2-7	CASSHSPGLGLYYEQYF	TGCGCCAGCAGCCACTCTCCGGGACTAGGCCTCTACTACGAGCAGTACTTC
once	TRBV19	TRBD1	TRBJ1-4	CASSRDRVTEKLFF	TGTGCCAGTAGTCGCGACAGGGTTACTGAAAAACTGTTTTTT
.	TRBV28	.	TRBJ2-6	CASMSGSSGANVLTF	TGTGCCAGCATGTCTGGGAGCTCTGGGGCCAACGTCCTGACTTTC
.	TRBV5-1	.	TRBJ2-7	CASSLDTGSTYEQYF	TGCGCCAGCAGCTTGGATACAGGTTCCACCTACGAGCAGTACTTC
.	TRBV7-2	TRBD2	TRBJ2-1	CASSLVGTSGRNEQFF	TGTGCCAGCAGCTTAGTCGGGACTAGCGGGAGAAATGAGCAGTTCTTC
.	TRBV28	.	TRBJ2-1	CASKGAPQNEQFF	TGTGCCAGCAAAGGGGCCCCCCAGAATGAGCAGTTCTTC
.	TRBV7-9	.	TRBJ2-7	CASSYLSAYEQYF	TGTGCCAGCAGCTACTTATCCGCCTACGAGCAGTACTTC
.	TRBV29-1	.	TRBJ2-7	CSAKQGIYEQYF	TGCAGCGCTAAACAGGGAATCTACGAGCAGTACTTC
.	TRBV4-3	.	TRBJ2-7	CASSQLAPGAGSIYEQYF	TGCGCCAGCAGCCAACTAGCCCCAGGGGCAGGGTCGATTTACGAGCAGTACTTC
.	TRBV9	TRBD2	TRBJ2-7	CASSVLAGVPSYEQYF	TGTGCCAGCAGCGTGTTAGCGGGAGTTCCCTCCTACGAGCAGTACTTC
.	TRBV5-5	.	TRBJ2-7	CASSWAGGSYEQYF	TGTGCCAGCAGCTGGGCCGGGGGCTCCTACGAGCAGTACTTC
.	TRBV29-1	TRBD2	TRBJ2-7	CSVEANSGSGNEQYF	TGCAGCGTTGAAGCCAATAGCGGGAGCGGGAACGAGCAGTACTTC
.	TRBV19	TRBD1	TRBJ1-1	CASSKPDRRNTEAFF	TGTGCCAGTAGTAAGCCGGACAGGAGGAACACTGAAGCTTTCTTT
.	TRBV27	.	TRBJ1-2	CASSGRAYGYTF	TGTGCCAGCAGTGGGCGGGCCTATGGCTACACCTTC
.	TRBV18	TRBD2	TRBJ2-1	CASSPIRTSGRSYNEQFF	TGTGCCAGCTCACCAATCCGGACTAGCGGGCGCTCCTACAATGAGCAGTTCTTC
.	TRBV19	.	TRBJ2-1	CASSKLAYNEQFF	TGTGCCAGTAGTAAACTAGCCTACAATGAGCAGTTCTTC
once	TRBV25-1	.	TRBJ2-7	CASIGAGEQYF	TGTGCCAGCATTGGGGCAGGCGAGCAGTACTTC
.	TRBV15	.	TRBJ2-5	CATSSRGNQETQYF	TGTGCCACCAGCTCCCGGGGGAACCAAGAGACCCAGTACTTC
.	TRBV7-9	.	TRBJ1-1	CASSALRGVKTEAFF	TGTGCCAGCAGCGCCCTTCGGGGTGTAAAGACTGAAGCTTTCTTT
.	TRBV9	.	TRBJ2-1	CASSATGTGNYNEQFF	TGTGCCAGCAGCGCGACCGGGACTGGCAACTACAATGAGCAGTTCTTC
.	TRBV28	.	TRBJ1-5	CASKDSQNQPQHF	TGTGCCTCCAAGGACAGCCAGAATCAGCCCCAGCATTTT
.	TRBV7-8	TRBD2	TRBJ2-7	CASTSSSSGGRSEQYF	TGTGCCAGCACCTCGAGTAGTAGCGGGGGTCGAAGCGAGCAGTACTTC
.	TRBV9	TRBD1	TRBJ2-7	CASSVGGGQGAREYF	TGTGCCAGCAGCGTAGGCGGGGGACAGGGGGCAAGGGAGTACTTC
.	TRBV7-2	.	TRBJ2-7	CASSLDRNEQYF	TGTGCCAGCAGCTTAGACAGGAACGAGCAGTACTTC
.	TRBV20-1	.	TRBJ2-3	CSARVERAWYF	TGCAGTGCTAGAGTTGAGAGGGCATGGTATTTT
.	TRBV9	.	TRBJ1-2	CASSVGIGTNYGYTF	TGTGCCAGCAGCGTAGGAATCGGTACTAACTATGGCTACACCTTC